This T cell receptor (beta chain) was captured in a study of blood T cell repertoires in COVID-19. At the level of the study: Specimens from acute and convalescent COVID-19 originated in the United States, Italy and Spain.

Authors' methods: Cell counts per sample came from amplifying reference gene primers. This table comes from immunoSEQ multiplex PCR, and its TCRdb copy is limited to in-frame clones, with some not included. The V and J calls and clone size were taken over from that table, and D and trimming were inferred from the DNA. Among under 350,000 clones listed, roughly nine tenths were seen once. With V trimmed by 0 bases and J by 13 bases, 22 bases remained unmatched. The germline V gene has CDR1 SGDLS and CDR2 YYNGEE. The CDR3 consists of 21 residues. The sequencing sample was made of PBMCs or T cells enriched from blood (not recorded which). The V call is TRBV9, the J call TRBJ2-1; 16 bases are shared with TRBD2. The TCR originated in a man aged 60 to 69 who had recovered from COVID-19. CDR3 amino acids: CASSVAPGLAGGDILGQLQFF. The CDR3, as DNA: TGTGCCAGCAGCGTAGCCCCGGGACTAGCGGGAGGGGATATTTTGGGCCAACTTCAGTTCTTC.